The following is a T cell receptor beta chain sequence with its context. Researchers divided each subset's genomic DNA evenly across several immunoSEQ plates. The table came from immunoSEQ multiplex PCR; TCRdb's copy has only in-frame clones and leaves some out. The table records about 470,000 clones, 79% of them present only once. The healthy adult donors were HIV-negative and reported no recent acute infections or vaccinations. The germline V gene encodes CDR1 MNHNY and CDR2 SVGAGI (reference sequence). V was trimmed by 5 bases and J by 6 bases, leaving 7 bases between them. The CDR3 runs to 12 residues. This sample was included in a study of shared clonotypes between healthy human individuals.

The receptor's source is a middle-aged woman in good health. Some clones in this sample may be carry-over from other donors' samples. The rearrangement joins TRBV6-6 to TRBJ2-2; tentatively, D is TRBD1 (6 bases). Sequencing input: PBMCs. In DNA, the CDR3 is TGTGCCAGCAGTCAGGGGCCCGGGGAGCTGTTTTTT. Protein sequence: CASSQGPGELFF.